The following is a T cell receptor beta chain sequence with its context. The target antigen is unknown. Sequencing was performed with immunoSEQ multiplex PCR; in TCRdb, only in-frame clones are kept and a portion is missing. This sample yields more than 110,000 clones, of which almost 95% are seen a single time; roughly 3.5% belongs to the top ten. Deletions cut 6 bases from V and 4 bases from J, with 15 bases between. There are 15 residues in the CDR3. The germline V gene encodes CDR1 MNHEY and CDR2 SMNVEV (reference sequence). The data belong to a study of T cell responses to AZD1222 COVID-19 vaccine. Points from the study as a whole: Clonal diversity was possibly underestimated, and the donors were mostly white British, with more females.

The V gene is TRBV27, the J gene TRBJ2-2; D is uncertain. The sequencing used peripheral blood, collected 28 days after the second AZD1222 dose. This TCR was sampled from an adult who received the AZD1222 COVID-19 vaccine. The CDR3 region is CASSLGPDPTGELFF. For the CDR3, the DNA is TGTGCCAGCAGCCTCGGTCCCGATCCCACCGGGGAGCTGTTTTTT.